These T cell receptor beta chains were read from a single sample in a study of blood T cell repertoires in COVID-19. Measured with immunoSEQ multiplex PCR; TCRdb has only the in-frame clones, and not every one. Of about 65,000 clones listed, approximately 93% were seen once; the top ten hold about 3.1%. Sequenced: peripheral blood. These receptors all stem from a man in his 70s with active COVID-19. CDR3s include the opening cysteine and the closing phenylalanine or tryptophan. Each record gives: clone size, J gene, D gene, V gene, CDR3 DNA, CDR3 protein. A D gene is named only where the DNA matches it firmly. Not all rows give a size; the values are once, few, many and, for expanded clones, a class.

-,TRBJ2-1,-,TRBV11-2,TGTGCCAGCAGCCACACCCCCACAGGGATCGATGAGCAGTTCTTC,CASSHTPTGIDEQFF
-,TRBJ1-6,TRBD1,TRBV28,TGTGCCAGCAGGCTTACAGGGGGAGAATATAATTCACCCCTCCACTTT,CASRLTGGEYNSPLHF
-,TRBJ1-4,-,TRBV19,TGTGCCAGTAGTGGCGACAGGTTGAATGAAAAACTGTTTTTT,CASSGDRLNEKLFF
-,TRBJ1-3,-,TRBV19,TGTGCCAGTAGTAGTAAGGCGGTGAGCGTGTCTGGAAACACCATATATTTT,CASSSKAVSVSGNTIYF
-,TRBJ2-5,-,TRBV5-1,TGCGCCAGCAGCCGGGACTCAACACAAGAGACCCAGTACTTC,CASSRDSTQETQYF
-,TRBJ1-6,TRBD1,TRBV11-2,TGTGCCAGCAGCCGCCCCGGGACAGGGGGTCATTCACCCCTCCACTTT,CASSRPGTGGHSPLHF
-,TRBJ2-3,-,TRBV5-1,TGCGCCAGCAGCTTGGCCGCGACTCTCCAAGGTACAGATACGCAGTATTTT,CASSLAATLQGTDTQYF
-,TRBJ2-1,TRBD2,TRBV27,TGTGCCAGCAGTCCGGGACTAGGCACCTACAATGAGCAGTTCTTC,CASSPGLGTYNEQFF
-,TRBJ2-5,TRBD1,TRBV10-3,TGTGCCATCAGTGGGCGGACAGGGGGCGGTGGGACCCAGTACTTC,CAISGRTGGGGTQYF
-,TRBJ1-1,-,TRBV12-3/TRBV12-4,TGTGCCAGTACAGGGTTTGTGGACACTGAAGCTTTCTTT,CASTGFVDTEAFF
-,TRBJ1-1,-,TRBV7-2,TGTGCCAGCAGCCGGACATCGAACACTGAAGCTTTCTTT,CASSRTSNTEAFF
-,TRBJ2-3,-,TRBV12-3/TRBV12-4,TGTGCCAGCAGTTCCTTCGGAGATACGCAGTATTTT,CASSSFGDTQYF
-,TRBJ2-7,TRBD2,TRBV7-2,TGTGCCAGCAGCCCCAGCGGGAGCTCCTACGAGCAGTACTTC,CASSPSGSSYEQYF
-,TRBJ1-1,-,TRBV6-6,TGTGCCAGCAGTTACAGCCTCGAAGGGGCAGGTGAAGCTTTCTTT,CASSYSLEGAGEAFF
-,TRBJ2-5,TRBD2,TRBV14,TGTGCCAGCAGCCAAGTCAACTATCGGGCAGCGGGACGCGAGACCCAGTACTTC,CASSQVNYRAAGRETQYF
-,TRBJ1-2,TRBD1,TRBV6-5,TGTGCCAGCAGTCACCTAGACAGGGGCCTTGGCTACACCTTC,CASSHLDRGLGYTF
-,TRBJ2-3,TRBD2,TRBV24-1,TGTGCCACCAGTGACCATGGACTAGCCGCAGATACGCAGTATTTT,CATSDHGLAADTQYF
-,TRBJ2-5,TRBD2,TRBV18,TGTGCCAGCTCACCTGGACTAGCGGGGGGTGAGGAGACCCAGTACTTC,CASSPGLAGGEETQYF
-,TRBJ2-5,TRBD2,TRBV4-1,TGCGCCAGCAGCCAAGATCTGGGCGGGGGAGTTCAAGAGACCCAGTACTTC,CASSQDLGGGVQETQYF
-,TRBJ2-3,TRBD2,TRBV2,TGTGCCAGCAGGGTAGCGGGGGTCTTGGGTACGCAGTATTTT,CASRVAGVLGTQYF
-,TRBJ1-1,-,TRBV7-9,TGTGCCAGCAGCCTCTGGGAGGGGGTGGTGAACACTGAAGCTTTCTTT,CASSLWEGVVNTEAFF
-,TRBJ1-5,-,TRBV21-1,TGTGCCAGCAGCCGTCGACAGGGACGCAATCAGCCCCAGCATTTT,CASSRRQGRNQPQHF
-,TRBJ2-3,TRBD2,TRBV7-6,TGTGCCAGCAGGCTAGAGGGACTAGACACAGATACGCAGTATTTT,CASRLEGLDTDTQYF
-,TRBJ1-1,-,TRBV2,TGTGCCAGCAGGGAGGTGAGCGGGAACACTGAAGCTTTCTTT,CASREVSGNTEAFF
-,TRBJ1-4,TRBD1,TRBV4-1,TGCGCCAGCAGCCTCTCAGGAGGGACAGCGCCGGAAAAACTGTTTTTT,CASSLSGGTAPEKLFF
-,TRBJ1-5,TRBD1,TRBV7-8,TGTGCCAGCAGCTGGACAGGGGGCTTGGATCAGCCCCAGCATTTT,CASSWTGGLDQPQHF
-,TRBJ1-2,TRBD1,TRBV9,TGTGCCAGCAGCGCAGGGACAGCTGGCTACACCTTC,CASSAGTAGYTF
-,TRBJ1-6,-,TRBV14,TGTGCCAGCAGCCTGTCGGGTTATAATTCACCCCTCCACTTT,CASSLSGYNSPLHF
few,TRBJ1-5,-,TRBV2,TGTGCCAGCAGCCGGGACACGGCAGTGCATCAGCCCCAGCATTTT,CASSRDTAVHQPQHF
-,TRBJ2-5,TRBD1,TRBV10-3,TGTGCCACCCGGGACAGTGGAGAGACCCAGTACTTC,CATRDSGETQYF
few,TRBJ1-3,-,TRBV3-1/TRBV3-2,TGTGCCAGCAGCCAAGCAGTAGGAAACACCATATATTTT,CASSQAVGNTIYF
-,TRBJ2-5,TRBD1,TRBV11-2,TGTGCCAGCAGCGGGACAGGGGAGACCCAGTACTTC,CASSGTGETQYF
-,TRBJ1-1,-,TRBV19,TGTGCCAGTAGTATACAAGGGGGAGTCGGAACTGAAGCTTTCTTT,CASSIQGGVGTEAFF
-,TRBJ1-1,TRBD1,TRBV27,TGTGCCAGCAGTTTATTAGGACAGGGTGAGACTGAAGCTTTCTTT,CASSLLGQGETEAFF
-,TRBJ2-7,-,TRBV6-1,TGTGCCAGCAGTGAAGGTGACCTTTTGAGGGAGCAGTACTTC,CASSEGDLLREQYF
-,TRBJ2-1,TRBD1,TRBV28,TGTGCCAGCAGCCAGGGGGCTTTCAATGAGCAGTTCTTC,CASSQGAFNEQFF
-,TRBJ1-5,-,TRBV6-2/TRBV6-3,TGTGCCAGCAGTGCAACCGTCGGGAATCAGCCCCAGCATTTT,CASSATVGNQPQHF
once,TRBJ2-4,TRBD1,TRBV9,TGTGCCAGCAGCGCAGGACAGGGTTTGGACATTCAGTACTTC,CASSAGQGLDIQYF
-,TRBJ1-1,-,TRBV3-1/TRBV3-2,TGTGCCAGCAGCCAAGCTCCAGAGAACACTGAAGCTTTCTTT,CASSQAPENTEAFF
-,TRBJ1-3,-,TRBV19,TGTGCCAGTAGTTCCGACAGAACATCTGGAAACACCATATATTTT,CASSSDRTSGNTIYF
-,TRBJ2-1,TRBD1,TRBV11-3,TGTGCCAGCAGCCGAACCTGGACAGGGGGGAGCTCCTACAATGAGCAGTTCTTC,CASSRTWTGGSSYNEQFF
few,TRBJ2-3,TRBD2,TRBV6-5,TGTGCCAGCATCGGACTAGCGGGGGAAGGATATACGCAGTATTTT,CASIGLAGEGYTQYF
-,TRBJ2-2,-,TRBV11-2,TGTGCCAGCAGCTTACGACAGAACACCGGGGAGCTGTTTTTT,CASSLRQNTGELFF
-,TRBJ2-2,-,TRBV7-3,TGTGCCAGCAGCTTACAGGGAACCACCGGGGAGCTGTTTTTT,CASSLQGTTGELFF
-,TRBJ1-3,TRBD1,TRBV10-3,TGTGCCATCAACAAGGACAGGGCAACTGGAAACACCATATATTTT,CAINKDRATGNTIYF
-,TRBJ1-1,-,TRBV7-6,TGTGCCAGCAGCTCCCCCGGGGGACTGACTGAAGCTTTCTTT,CASSSPGGLTEAFF